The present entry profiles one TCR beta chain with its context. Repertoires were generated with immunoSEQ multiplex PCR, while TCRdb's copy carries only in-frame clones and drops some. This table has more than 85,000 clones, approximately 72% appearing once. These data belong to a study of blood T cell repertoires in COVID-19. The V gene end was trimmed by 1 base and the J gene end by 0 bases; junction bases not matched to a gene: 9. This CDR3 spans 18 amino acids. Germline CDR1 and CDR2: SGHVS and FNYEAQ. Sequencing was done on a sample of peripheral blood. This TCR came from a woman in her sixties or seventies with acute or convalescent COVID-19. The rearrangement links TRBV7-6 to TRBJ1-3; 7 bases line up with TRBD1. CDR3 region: CASSLGAGGFASGNTIYF. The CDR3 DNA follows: TGTGCCAGCAGCTTAGGGGCAGGGGGTTTTGCCTCTGGAAACACCATATATTTT.